This entry lists 27 T cell receptor beta chains sequenced from one sample in a study of blood T cell repertoires in COVID-19. Some clones are missing from TCRdb's copy, which holds only in-frame ones; the method was immunoSEQ multiplex PCR. Of over 150,000 clones listed, around nine tenths are singletons. Sequencing was done on a sample of peripheral blood. These receptors came from a woman in her seventies with COVID-19, enrolled during active disease.

The rearrangement links TRBV29-1 to TRBJ2-3; TRBD2 matches at 13 bases. V trimming: 6 bases; J trimming: 6 bases; junction bases outside the gene matches: 3. CDR1 is SQVTM, CDR2 ANQGSEA, per germline. The CDR3 spans 13 residues. CDR3 sequence reads: CSVLAGGVDTQYF. In DNA form, the CDR3 reads TGCAGCGTACTAGCGGGGGGGGTGGATACGCAGTATTTT.

The rearrangement joins TRBV5-1 to TRBJ1-6; D perhaps matches TRBD1 (5 bases). The CDR3 has 15 amino acids. V was cut by 2 bases and J by 5 bases, with 11 bases left in between. Germline V gene sequence: CDR1 SGHRS, CDR2 YFSETQ. DNA for the CDR3: TGCGCCAGCAGCTTTATGACAGATGATAATTCACCCCTCCACTTT. It translates to CASSFMTDDNSPLHF.

The chain recombines TRBV30 with TRBJ1-1, with D possibly TRBD1 on 5 matching bases. This CDR3 has 12 amino acids. V lost 4 bases, J lost 3 bases, and 9 bases lay in between. Per the germline V gene, CDR1 is GTSNPN and CDR2 is SVGIG (reference sequence). Here the CDR3 reads CAWMGGDTEAFF. The CDR3 region has the DNA TGTGCCTGGATGGGGGGGGACACTGAAGCTTTCTTT. Filled out from reference TRBV30 and TRBJ1-1, the complete variable domain reads SQTIHQWPATLVQPVGSPLSLECTVEGTSNPNLYWYRQAAGRGLQLLFYSVGIGQISSEVPQNLSASRPQDRQFILSSKKLLLSDSGFYLCAWMGGDTEAFFGQGTRLTVV.

This chain uses TRBV27 with TRBJ1-5; 7 bases line up with TRBD1. The CDR3 length is 13 residues. Germline CDR1 and CDR2: MNHEY and SMNVEV (reference sequence). CDR3 sequence: CSVGQEYNQPQHF. DNA for the CDR3: TGTTCCGTAGGACAGGAGTACAATCAGCCCCAGCATTTT.

The V and J genes are TRBV5-1 and TRBJ1-4; D is perhaps TRBD1 (6 bases). Trimming took off 1 base at V and 5 bases at J, with 18 bases between the two ends. Per germline, CDR1 SGHRS and CDR2 YFSETQ. The CDR3 totals 17 residues. CDR3 DNA: TGCGCCAGCAGCTTGCGTGATCTATCACAGGGAAATGAAAAACTGTTTTTT. Amino acid sequence: CASSLRDLSQGNEKLFF.

V gene TRBV28 combines with J gene TRBJ1-5, with no clear D. The germline CDR1 and CDR2 sequences are MDHEN and SYDVKM. Trimming stripped 2 bases from V and 4 bases from J, with 12 bases between. There are 15 residues in the CDR3. Here the CDR3 reads CASSLVAGSNQPQHF. CDR3 coding DNA: TGTGCCAGCAGTTTAGTGGCAGGTTCTAATCAGCCCCAGCATTTT. Full variable domain (outside the CDR3, taken from reference TRBV28 and TRBJ1-5): DVKVTQSSRYLVKRTGEKVFLECVQDMDHENMFWYRQDPGLGLRLIYFSYDVKMKEKGDIPEGYSVSREKKERFSLILESASTNQTSMYLCASSLVAGSNQPQHFGDGTRLSIL.

V is TRBV5-5 and J is TRBJ1-6; 11 bases agree with TRBD1. Germline trimming cut 4 bases from V and 7 bases from J; bases unmatched to any gene: 7. CDR3 length: 16 residues. The germline gives CDR1 SGHKS, CDR2 YYEKEE (reference sequence). The CDR3 DNA sequence: TGTGCCAGCAGCCTTGGACAGGGGGCGAGGAATTCACCCCTCCACTTT. Its protein is CASSLGQGARNSPLHF. Full variable domain (rest looked up from reference TRBV5-5 and TRBJ1-6): DAGVTQSPTHLIKTRGQQVTLRCSPISGHKSVSWYQQVLGQGPQFIFQYYEKEERGRGNFPDRFSARQFPNYSSELNVNALLLGDSALYLCASSLGQGARNSPLHFGNGTRLTVT.

This chain connects TRBV11-2 to TRBJ1-6, with 7 bases that match TRBD1. Germline V gives CDR1 SGHAT, CDR2 FQNNGV. CDR3 length equals 15 residues. J was trimmed by 2 bases and V by 3 bases; bases with no gene match: 1. The CDR3 nucleotides are TGTGCCAGCAGCTTGGGACAGCCCTATAATTCACCCCTCCACTTT. Protein sequence: CASSLGQPYNSPLHF.

The chain couples TRBV6-1 to TRBJ1-1, with 10 bases that match TRBD1. The CDR3 runs 17 residues. The junction had 8 bases not matched to a gene; V was cut back by 4 bases and J by 0 bases. From germline, CDR1 is MNHNS and CDR2 SASEGT. The CDR3 sequence is CASSATGTGAMNTEAFF. CDR3 nucleotides: TGTGCCAGCAGTGCTACCGGGACAGGGGCTATGAACACTGAAGCTTTCTTT.

The genes are TRBV3-1 (or the pseudogene TRBV3-2) and TRBJ1-3, with D possibly TRBD1 on 6 matching bases. Per germline, CDR1 LGHDT and CDR2 YNNKEL (reference sequence). CDR3 size: 15 residues. Trimming left V 7 bases short and J 3 bases short, with 16 bases between. CDR3 sequence: CASTYQGSGGNTIYF. The CDR3 nucleotides read TGTGCCAGCACGTACCAGGGGTCGGGTGGAAACACCATATATTTT.

The chain couples TRBV28 to TRBJ1-1, with TRBD1 as a possible D gene (5 bases). V shed 5 bases and J shed 6 bases, with 10 bases lying between them. Germline CDR1 is MDHEN and CDR2 is SYDVKM. CDR3 length: 12 residues. The CDR3 region has the DNA TGTGCCAGCAGTCGGCGGGGGGCTGAAGCTTTCTTT. Protein sequence: CASSRRGAEAFF.

This chain joins TRBV28 and TRBJ1-5, with 7 bases that match TRBD1. The J segment lost 4 bases and the V segment lost 6 bases, leaving 0 bases of the junction unmatched. The length of the CDR3 is 12 residues. The germline gives CDR1 MDHEN, CDR2 SYDVKM. Here the CDR3 reads CASRTGNQPQHF. The CDR3, as DNA: TGTGCCAGCAGGACAGGGAATCAGCCCCAGCATTTT.

The rearrangement joins TRBV15 to TRBJ1-4; 8 nucleotides line up with TRBD1. CDR3 length: 14 residues. Germline V lookup: CDR1 LNHNV, CDR2 YYDKDF (reference sequence). Trimming removed 5 bases from V and 5 bases from J; junction bases left unmatched: 4. The CDR3 reads CATSWDRQNEKLFF. CDR3 sequence (DNA): TGTGCCACCAGCTGGGACAGGCAAAATGAAAAACTGTTTTTT.

This chain connects TRBV18 to TRBJ1-2, with TRBD1 identical over 8 bases. The germline gives CDR1 KGHSH, CDR2 LQKENI. The CDR3 runs 15 residues. Trimming cost V 3 bases and J 3 bases; bases outside gene matches: 6. Here the CDR3 DNA reads TGTGCCAGCTCACCGGGGACAGGTGCTGACTATGGCTACACCTTC. Its protein product is CASSPGTGADYGYTF. Variable domain in full (rest from reference TRBV18 and TRBJ1-2): NAGVMQNPRHLVRRRGQEARLRCSPMKGHSHVYWYRQLPEEGLKFMVYLQKENIIDESGMPKERFSAEFPKEGPSILRIQQVVRGDSAAYFCASSPGTGADYGYTFGSGTRLTVV.

CDR3 amino acids: CASSPPGQGQKYF. Here the CDR3 DNA reads TGTGCCAGCAGTCCTCCGGGACAGGGGCAGAAGTACTTC. The chain employs TRBV5-4 and TRBJ2-7; 10 bases fit TRBD1. Germline CDR1 reads SGHNT; CDR2 reads YYREEE (reference sequence). With 5 bases clipped from V and 11 bases from J, the junction kept 10 bases outside the gene matches. CDR3 length: 13 amino acids. Filled out from reference TRBV5-4 and TRBJ2-7, the complete variable domain reads ETGVTQSPTHLIKTRGQQVTLRCSSQSGHNTVSWYQQALGQGPQFIFQYYREEENGRGNFPPRFSGLQFPNYSSELNVNALELDDSALYLCASSPPGQGQKYFGPGTRLTVT.

V usage is TRBV19 and J usage is TRBJ1-2; D not resolved. Per the germline V gene, CDR1 is LNHDA and CDR2 is SQIVND (reference sequence). V gave up 2 bases and J gave up 2 bases, with 9 bases separating them. The CDR3 sequence is 14 residues long. CDR3 region: CASSILWQNYGYTF. In DNA, the CDR3 is TGTGCCAGTAGTATATTGTGGCAGAACTATGGCTACACCTTC.

This chain links TRBV7-8 with TRBJ1-1; D is possibly TRBD1 (5 bases). V was shortened by 2 bases and J by 3 bases, with 16 bases between the two germline ends. This CDR3 has 16 residues. Germline V gene data show CDR1 as SGHVS and CDR2 as FQNEAQ. The CDR3 is CASSLNPRGTDTEAFF. CDR3 DNA: TGTGCCAGCAGCTTAAATCCACGGGGGACCGACACTGAAGCTTTCTTT.

This clone was seen a few times. The rearrangement links TRBV28 to TRBJ1-5, with D unresolved. The CDR3 runs 15 residues. Germline lookup yields CDR1 MDHEN and CDR2 SYDVKM. Trimming cost V 6 bases and J 7 bases, with 19 bases left between them. The CDR3 DNA follows: TGTGCCAGCAGCCCCCCAGCGGGTCAAGGGCAGCCCCAGCATTTT. Protein product: CASSPPAGQGQPQHF.

V usage is TRBV10-1 and J usage is TRBJ1-5; D may be TRBD1 (5 bases). CDR3 length equals 15 residues. Germline-derived CDR1 and CDR2 are WNHNN and SYGVQD (reference sequence). The germline V and J ends were trimmed by 3 bases and 6 bases, with 15 bases remaining between them. The CDR3 nucleotides read TGCGCCAGCAGTGAAGTGGTCGGGGGGTTTCAGCCCCAGCATTTT. It codes for CASSEVVGGFQPQHF.

The chain has TRBV6-2 or TRBV6-3 and TRBJ1-2, with D possibly matching TRBD1 (6 bases). V was clipped by 5 bases and J by 4 bases, with 17 bases between them. Germline assignment: CDR1 MNHEY and CDR2 SVGEGT. The CDR3 consists of 15 residues. Written as DNA, the CDR3 is TGTGCCAGCAGTACCCGGGCTAGGGGGGGCTATGGCTACACCTTC. Amino acid sequence: CASSTRARGGYGYTF.

The V and J genes are TRBV4-1 and TRBJ2-5; TRBD2 agrees at 9 bases. In germline, CDR1 is MGHRA, CDR2 YSYEKL. V gave up 6 bases and J gave up 5 bases; unmatched junction bases: 4. The CDR3 contains 13 residues. In nucleotides, the CDR3 is TGCGCCAGCAGACCTAGCGGGGTGGAGACCCAGTACTTC. Amino acids: CASRPSGVETQYF.

The chain links TRBV10-2 to TRBJ2-1; tentative D call: TRBD2 (7 bases). CDR3 length: 14 residues. Germline-derived CDR1 and CDR2 are WSHSY and SAAADI. V was shortened by 8 bases and J by 7 bases, with 18 bases between the two germline ends. The CDR3 nucleotides are TGCGCCAGCTGTTACGGGGGGCCTAGTAATGAGCAGTTCTTC. This gives the protein CASCYGGPSNEQFF.

The CDR3: CASTQGGNTIYF. The CDR3, as DNA: TGTGCCAGCACCCAGGGGGGAAACACCATATATTTT. J is TRBJ1-3 and V is TRBV6-5; tentatively, D is TRBD1 (6 bases). The length of the CDR3 is 12 residues. The germline V gene encodes CDR1 MNHEY and CDR2 SVGAGI. V was cut by 7 bases and J by 4 bases, with 8 bases left in between.

The CDR3: CASSIDPVPGSPLHF. For the CDR3, the DNA is TGTGCCAGTAGTATAGATCCAGTTCCAGGATCACCCCTCCACTTT. The rearrangement uses TRBV19 and TRBJ1-6; unclear D gene. Germline V gene lookup returns CDR1 LNHDA and CDR2 SQIVND (reference sequence). This CDR3 is built from 15 residues. V dropped 0 bases and J dropped 10 bases, with 13 bases sitting between them. Supplemented by reference TRBV19 and TRBJ1-6, the full variable domain reads DGGITQSPKYLFRKEGQNVTLSCEQNLNHDAMYWYRQDPGQGLRLIYYSQIVNDFQKGDIAEGYSVSREKKESFPLTVTSAQKNPTAFYLCASSIDPVPGSPLHFGNGTRLTVT.

The gene calls are TRBV3-1 (or the pseudogene TRBV3-2) and TRBJ1-2; 7 nucleotides match TRBD1. The CDR3 has 14 residues. Germline values: CDR1 LGHDT, CDR2 YNNKEL (reference sequence). Trimming took 4 bases from V and 8 from J; bases not matched to a gene: 10. CDR3 sequence (DNA): TGTGCCAGCAGCCCCGAGGGGGCAGGGTGGGGCTACACCTTC. Its protein is CASSPEGAGWGYTF.

The CDR3 is CASRQTGPTDTQYF. The CDR3 coding sequence is TGTGCCAGCAGACAAACAGGGCCCACAGATACGCAGTATTTT. This chain joins TRBV5-6 and TRBJ2-3; possibly TRBD1 for D (6 bases). Germline CDR1 SGHDT, CDR2 YYEEEE. V lost 5 bases to trimming and J lost 2 bases, with 12 bases between them. CDR3 length equals 14 residues.

V and J are TRBV28 and TRBJ2-5, with 13 bases lining up with TRBD2. The length of the CDR3 is 16 residues. The V gene end was trimmed by 3 bases and the J gene end by 2 bases; junction bases not matched to a gene: 3. The germline gives CDR1 MDHEN, CDR2 SYDVKM. Written as DNA, the CDR3 is TGTGCCAGCAGTTTGACTAGCGGGGGGCCTCAAGAGACCCAGTACTTC. Its translation: CASSLTSGGPQETQYF.